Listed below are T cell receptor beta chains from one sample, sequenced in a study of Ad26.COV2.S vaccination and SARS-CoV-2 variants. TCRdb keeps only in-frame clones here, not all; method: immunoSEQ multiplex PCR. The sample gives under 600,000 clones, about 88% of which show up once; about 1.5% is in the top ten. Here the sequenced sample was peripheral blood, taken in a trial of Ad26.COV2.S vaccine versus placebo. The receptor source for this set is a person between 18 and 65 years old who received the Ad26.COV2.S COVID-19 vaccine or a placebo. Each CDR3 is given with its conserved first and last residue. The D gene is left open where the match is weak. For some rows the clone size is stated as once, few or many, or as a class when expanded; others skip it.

CDR3aa: CASTQRGTEAFF
CDR3nt: TGTGCCAGCACCCAAAGAGGAACTGAAGCTTTCTTT
v_gene: TRBV6-5
d_gene: .
j_gene: TRBJ1-1
abundance: .

CDR3aa: CASSLVPGRGLSTEAFF
CDR3nt: TGCGCCAGCAGCTTGGTCCCCGGGCGAGGTTTGAGCACTGAAGCTTTCTTT
v_gene: TRBV5-1
d_gene: .
j_gene: TRBJ1-1
abundance: .

CDR3aa: CASSIRGYGYTF
CDR3nt: TGTGCCAGTAGTATCCGGGGCTATGGCTACACCTTC
v_gene: TRBV19
d_gene: .
j_gene: TRBJ1-2
abundance: .

CDR3aa: CASSLVRRGQGSRSGAFF
CDR3nt: TGTGCCAGCAGCTTAGTAAGGCGGGGTCAGGGGTCCCGCAGTGGAGCTTTCTTT
v_gene: TRBV11-2
d_gene: .
j_gene: TRBJ1-1
abundance: .

CDR3aa: CASSRPTGDNEQFF
CDR3nt: TGTGCCAGCAGTCGACCGACTGGGGACAATGAGCAGTTCTTC
v_gene: TRBV6-5
d_gene: .
j_gene: TRBJ2-1
abundance: .

CDR3aa: CASSSDGGGHYGYTF
CDR3nt: TGTGCCAGCAGCTCCGATGGGGGGGGTCACTATGGCTACACCTTC
v_gene: TRBV7-2
d_gene: .
j_gene: TRBJ1-2
abundance: few

CDR3aa: CASRGGPYEQYF
CDR3nt: TGTGCCAGCAGAGGGGGACCCTACGAGCAGTACTTC
v_gene: TRBV5-8
d_gene: .
j_gene: TRBJ2-7
abundance: .

CDR3aa: CASSGGGSNQPQHF
CDR3nt: TGTGCCAGCAGTGGAGGGGGGAGCAATCAGCCCCAGCATTTT
v_gene: TRBV2
d_gene: .
j_gene: TRBJ1-5
abundance: .

CDR3aa: CASSYWTGAEAFF
CDR3nt: TGTGCCAGCAGTTACTGGACAGGGGCTGAAGCTTTCTTT
v_gene: TRBV6-5
d_gene: TRBD1
j_gene: TRBJ1-1
abundance: few

CDR3aa: CASSRTGTGNTDTQYF
CDR3nt: TGTGCCAGCAGCCGAACCGGGACTGGGAACACAGATACGCAGTATTTT
v_gene: TRBV4-2
d_gene: .
j_gene: TRBJ2-3
abundance: .

CDR3aa: CATSRPLAALAKNIQYF
CDR3nt: TGTGCCACCAGCAGACCTCTAGCGGCCCTAGCCAAAAACATTCAGTACTTC
v_gene: TRBV15
d_gene: TRBD2
j_gene: TRBJ2-4
abundance: .

CDR3aa: CASSPVSTGDEKLFF
CDR3nt: TGTGCCAGCAGCCCGGTTTCCACGGGGGATGAAAAACTGTTTTTT
v_gene: TRBV3-1/TRBV3-2
d_gene: .
j_gene: TRBJ1-4
abundance: .

CDR3aa: CASRKGQAPYGNQPQHF
CDR3nt: TGTGCCAGCAGAAAGGGACAGGCCCCGTATGGCAATCAGCCCCAGCATTTT
v_gene: TRBV28
d_gene: TRBD1
j_gene: TRBJ1-5
abundance: .

CDR3aa: CASSEALGPGELFF
CDR3nt: TGTGCCAGCAGTGAAGCGCTGGGCCCCGGGGAGCTGTTTTTT
v_gene: TRBV2
d_gene: .
j_gene: TRBJ2-2
abundance: .

CDR3aa: CASSDPLLRGETQYF
CDR3nt: TGTGCCAGCAGTGATCCGCTTCTTCGGGGAGAGACCCAGTACTTC
v_gene: TRBV25-1
d_gene: .
j_gene: TRBJ2-5
abundance: .

CDR3aa: CASSLGGWAKNIQYF
CDR3nt: TGTGCCAGCAGCTTGGGTGGTTGGGCCAAAAACATTCAGTACTTC
v_gene: TRBV7-3
d_gene: .
j_gene: TRBJ2-4
abundance: .

CDR3aa: CASSQENYGYTF
CDR3nt: TGTGCCAGCAGCCAGGAAAACTATGGCTACACCTTC
v_gene: TRBV3-1/TRBV3-2
d_gene: .
j_gene: TRBJ1-2
abundance: .